The 7 T cell receptor beta chains below all came from one sample that was sequenced in a study of T cells in Graves' hyperthyroidism and ophthalmopathy. What was amplified from RNA transcripts were TCR beta CDR3 regions. The TCR CDR3 was amplified in a first-round RT-PCR using the HTBI primer set. Via MiXCR, TCRdb re-called the multiplex PCR reads, giving one row per CDR3 protein. The sample carries some 370,000 distinct CDR3 sequences, 17% recorded once. Sequencing input: blood. All receptors come from a woman aged 25 to 39 with Graves' hyperthyroidism that later progressed to Graves' ophthalmopathy.

There are many counts of this clonotype. The V gene is TRBV30, the J gene TRBJ1-5; D remains unclear. Trimming cost V 5 bases and J 1 base, with 6 bases left between them. The CDR3 extends over 12 amino acids. Germline V gene data show CDR1 as GTSNPN and CDR2 as SVGIG (reference sequence). DNA for the CDR3: TGTGCCTGGCAAGGGAGCAATCAGCCCCAGCATTTT. Protein: CAWQGSNQPQHF.

There are many counts of this clonotype. The gene calls are TRBV30 and TRBJ1-5; TRBD1 might be the D (6 bases). The V end was cut by 5 bases, the J end by 5 bases, with 13 bases between. This CDR3 is 13 amino acids long. CDR1 GTSNPN and CDR2 SVGIG come from the germline V gene (reference sequence). For the CDR3, the DNA is TGTGCCTGGTCGACAGGACCCGATCAGCCCCAGCATTTT. This gives the protein CAWSTGPDQPQHF.

This clonotype was recorded many times. This chain uses TRBV27 with TRBJ2-2, with D possibly TRBD2 on 5 matching bases. CDR1 is MNHEY and CDR2 is SMNVEV in the germline V gene (reference sequence). The CDR3 loop spans 17 amino acids. V was pared by 5 bases and J by 4 bases, with 20 bases between. The CDR3 reads CASSTPLGRRGTGELFF. The CDR3 DNA reads TGTGCCAGCAGTACCCCCCTCGGTCGACGGGGCACCGGGGAGCTGTTTTTT.

This clonotype showed up many times. CDR3 bases: TGTGCCAGCAGCGCCGCGGGACAAATGAACACTGAAGCTTTCTTT. Its protein is CASSAAGQMNTEAFF. V gene TRBV7-9 combines with J gene TRBJ1-1, with D maybe TRBD1 (6 bases). The V and J ends lost 5 bases and 0 bases respectively, with 13 bases between them. The CDR3 is 15 residues long. Germline loops: CDR1 SEHNR, CDR2 FQNEAQ (reference sequence).

V usage is TRBV28 and J usage is TRBJ1-5; D is unresolved. The CDR3 contains 17 residues. V lost 2 bases and J 6 bases, leaving 20 bases between the germline ends. Germline loops: CDR1 MDHEN, CDR2 SYDVKM. This CDR3 reads CASSLIGFMESRQPQHF. CDR3 nucleotides: TGTGCCAGCAGTTTAATAGGCTTTATGGAAAGTCGTCAGCCCCAGCATTTT.

This clonotype occurred many times. The V and J genes are TRBV12-3 or TRBV12-4 and TRBJ2-7, with unresolved D. Trimming shortened V by 4 bases and J by 0 bases, and 13 bases separated the two germline ends. This CDR3 has 15 amino acids. The chain's CDR3 is CASSYYTESSYEQYF. Here the CDR3 DNA reads TGTGCCAGCAGTTATTATACGGAGAGCTCCTACGAGCAGTACTTC.

In its sample, this clonotype was seen many times. DNA for the CDR3: TGTGCCAGCAGTTTACTAGGGGTCGCCGAGCAGTACTTC. As protein: CASSLLGVAEQYF. The chain combines TRBV28 with TRBJ2-7; D may be TRBD1 (5 bases). Looked up from germline, CDR1 is MDHEN and CDR2 is SYDVKM. V lost 2 bases, J lost 6 bases, and 11 bases lay in between. The CDR3 consists of 13 residues.